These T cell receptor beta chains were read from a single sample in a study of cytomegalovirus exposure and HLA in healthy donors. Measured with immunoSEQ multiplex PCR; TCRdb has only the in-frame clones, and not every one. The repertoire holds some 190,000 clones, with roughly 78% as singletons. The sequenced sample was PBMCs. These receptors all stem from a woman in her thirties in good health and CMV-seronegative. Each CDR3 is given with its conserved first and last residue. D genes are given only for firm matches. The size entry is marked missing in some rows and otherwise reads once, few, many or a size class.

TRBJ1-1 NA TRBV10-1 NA TGCGCCAGCAGTGAGTCTAGCGGACGGGCTTTCTTT CASSESSGRAFF
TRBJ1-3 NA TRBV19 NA TGTGCCAGTAGGGGGGGTCTCGGTCTTGGAAACACCATATATTTT CASRGGLGLGNTIYF
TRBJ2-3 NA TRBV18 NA TGTGCCAGCTCACCTCCTGAGGCAGATACGCAGTATTTT CASSPPEADTQYF
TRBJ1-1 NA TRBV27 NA TGTGCCAGCAGTTCACACCGGACAGATAACACTGAAGCTTTCTTT CASSSHRTDNTEAFF
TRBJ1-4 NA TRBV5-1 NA TGCGCCAGCAGCTTGCACGGGAATGAAAAACTGTTTTTT CASSLHGNEKLFF
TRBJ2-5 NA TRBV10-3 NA TGTGCCATCAGTGAGCGGGACATCCAAGAGACCCAGTACTTC CAISERDIQETQYF
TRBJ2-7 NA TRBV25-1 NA TGTGCCAGCAGTGTAGGGGCCAAGTCCTACGAGCAGTACTTC CASSVGAKSYEQYF
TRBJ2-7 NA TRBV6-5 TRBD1 TGTGCCAGCAGTTACGGGGACAGGGGACCTCAAGAGCAGTACTTC CASSYGDRGPQEQYF
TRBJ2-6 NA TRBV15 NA TGTGCCACCAGCAGAACCGGAGGGGAGATTGGCTCTGGGGCCAACGTCCTGACTTTC CATSRTGGEIGSGANVLTF
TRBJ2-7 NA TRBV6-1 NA TGTGCCAGCTACCTAGGGAGCGAGCAGTACTTC CASYLGSEQYF
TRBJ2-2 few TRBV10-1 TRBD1 TGCGCCAGCAGTGCAGGGGGAAACACCGGGGAGCTGTTTTTT CASSAGGNTGELFF
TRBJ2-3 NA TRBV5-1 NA TGCGCCAGCAGCCCCCAGGGGCCTAGCACAGATACGCAGTATTTT CASSPQGPSTDTQYF
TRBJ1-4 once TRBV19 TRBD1 TGTGCCAGTCTCGGACAGGGGGCTGATGAAAAACTGTTTTTT CASLGQGADEKLFF
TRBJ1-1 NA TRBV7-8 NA TGTGCCAGCAGCGCCAGACCTCACAGCGGGGACACTGAAGCTTTCTTT CASSARPHSGDTEAFF
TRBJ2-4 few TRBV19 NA TGTGCCAGTAGTATTCAGGGTCTCGAAAACATTCAGTACTTC CASSIQGLENIQYF
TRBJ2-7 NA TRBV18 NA TGTGCCAGCTCACCACCGGGGGGCTACGAGCAGTACTTC CASSPPGGYEQYF
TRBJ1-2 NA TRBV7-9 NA TGTGCCAGCAGCTTAACAGGGCTAGGCTATGGCTACACCTTC CASSLTGLGYGYTF
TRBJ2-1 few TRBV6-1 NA TGTGCCAGCAGATGGACAGCAGACCCCAATGAGCAGTTCTTC CASRWTADPNEQFF
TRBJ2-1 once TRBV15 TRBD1 TGTGCCACCAGTCGGACTGGCAGGGGGCCCTACAATGAGCAGTTCTTC CATSRTGRGPYNEQFF
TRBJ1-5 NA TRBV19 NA TGTGCCAGTAGTATAAACTGGGGGCGCGGGCAGCCCCAGCATTTT CASSINWGRGQPQHF
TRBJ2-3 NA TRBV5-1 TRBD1 TGCGCCAGCAGCTTGCCGACAGGGGGGGACACAGATACGCAGTATTTT CASSLPTGGDTDTQYF
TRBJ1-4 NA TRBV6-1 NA TGTGCCAGCAGAAGCCCCAATGAAAAACTGTTTTTT CASRSPNEKLFF
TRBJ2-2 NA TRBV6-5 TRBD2 TGTGCCAGCAGTTATATAGCGGGGGGAGGTGGGGAGCTGTTTTTT CASSYIAGGGGELFF
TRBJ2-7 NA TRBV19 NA TGTGCCAGTAGCCAGACTAGGCAAACCGAGCAGTACTTC CASSQTRQTEQYF
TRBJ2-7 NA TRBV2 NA TGTGCCAGCAGTGAGAGCCTCCACGAGCAGTACTTC CASSESLHEQYF
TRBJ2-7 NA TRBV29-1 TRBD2 TGCAGCGTTGGGGGTGATAGCGGGGGGCCCTCCTACGAGCAGTACTTC CSVGGDSGGPSYEQYF
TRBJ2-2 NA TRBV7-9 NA TGTGCCAGCAGCCCGCGGGCCCCACCGGGCACCGGGGAGCTGTTTTTT CASSPRAPPGTGELFF
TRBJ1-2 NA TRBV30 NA TGTGCCTGCCATAAGCGGGGGTCGGACACCTTC CACHKRGSDTF
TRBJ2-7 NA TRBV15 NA TGTGCCACCAGCAGAGGAAGTGAGGCAGGGTCCTACGAGCAGTACTTC CATSRGSEAGSYEQYF
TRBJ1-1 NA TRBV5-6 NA TGTGCCAGCAGTTTCTGGACAGAAGAGAACACTGAAGCTTTCTTT CASSFWTEENTEAFF
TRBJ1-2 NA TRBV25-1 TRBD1 TGTGCCAGCAGTACCCGATTCGGGACAGGTAGTGGCTACACCTTC CASSTRFGTGSGYTF
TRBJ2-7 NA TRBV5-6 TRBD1 TGTGCCAGCAGCCGCGGACAGGGGGCGCCCAACGAGCAGTACTTC CASSRGQGAPNEQYF
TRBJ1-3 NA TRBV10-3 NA TGTGCCATCAGTAGGGACATTTCCCGGCCCATATATTTT CAISRDISRPIYF
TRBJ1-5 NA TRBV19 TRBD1 TGTGCCAGTAGTATGACCGGGACAGCACGAAATCAGCCCCAGCATTTT CASSMTGTARNQPQHF
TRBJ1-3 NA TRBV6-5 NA TGTGCCAGCAGTTCCCTGGCGGGGCTTGGAGGAAACACCATATATTTT CASSSLAGLGGNTIYF
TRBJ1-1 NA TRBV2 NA TGTGCCAGCAAGTCGGCTGGCGGGCTGAACACTGAAGCTTTCTTT CASKSAGGLNTEAFF
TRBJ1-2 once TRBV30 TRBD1 TGTGCCTGGATCGAGATCCCCGGGACAGCCTATGGCTACACCTTC CAWIEIPGTAYGYTF
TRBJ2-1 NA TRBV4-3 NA TGCGCCAGCAGCCGGGGAGGAGAGCAGTTCTTC CASSRGGEQFF
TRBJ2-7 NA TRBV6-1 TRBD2 TGTGCCAGCATGGCTAGCGGGGGCACGGGCGAGCAGTACTTC CASMASGGTGEQYF
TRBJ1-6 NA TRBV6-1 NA TGTGCCTCTTTTGGCGGGGAGGGTTCACCCCTCCACTTT CASFGGEGSPLHF
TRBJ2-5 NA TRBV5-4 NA TGTGCCAGCAGCTTTCCCAAGGCAGGAGGGGAGACCCAGTACTTC CASSFPKAGGETQYF
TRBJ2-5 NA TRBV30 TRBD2 TGTGCCTGGAGTGACGGGGGGGCGGGAGAGACCCAGTACTTC CAWSDGGAGETQYF
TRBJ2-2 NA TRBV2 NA TGTGCCAGCAGTTCAACGAACACCGGGGAGCTGTTTTTT CASSSTNTGELFF
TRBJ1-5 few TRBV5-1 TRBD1 TGCGCCAGCAGCCAGGGACAGGGGGAGCAGCCCCAGCATTTT CASSQGQGEQPQHF
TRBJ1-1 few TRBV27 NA TGTGCCAGCAAAAGAGGAGTAGAAGCTTTCTTT CASKRGVEAFF
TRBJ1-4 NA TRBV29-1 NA TGCAGCGTTGACCTGGGCCTTAATGAAAAACTGTTTTTT CSVDLGLNEKLFF
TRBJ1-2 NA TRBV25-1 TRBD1 TGTGCCAGCAGCCCGACAGGGACTAGCGGCTACACCTTC CASSPTGTSGYTF
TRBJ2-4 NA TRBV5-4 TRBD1 TGTGCCAGCAGCAGGTCGTCTGACAGGGCGAAAAACATTCAGTACTTC CASSRSSDRAKNIQYF
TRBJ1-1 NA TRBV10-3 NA TGTGCCATCAGTGGGGATTGGGGAAGGGGCGAAGCTTTCTTT CAISGDWGRGEAFF
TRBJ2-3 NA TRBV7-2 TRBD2 TGTGCCAGCAGCCGGGGACTAGCGGGGGCCGATACGCAGTATTTT CASSRGLAGADTQYF
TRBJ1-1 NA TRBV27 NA TGTGCCAGCTGGTCCTTTGGGGGGGGAACTGAAGCTTTCTTT CASWSFGGGTEAFF
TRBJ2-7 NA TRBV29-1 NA TGCAGCGTTAGGACCACAGGAACCTACGAGCAGTACTTC CSVRTTGTYEQYF
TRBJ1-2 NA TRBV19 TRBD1 TGTGCCAGTAGTGACAGGGGGCGCGACTATGGCTACACCTTC CASSDRGRDYGYTF
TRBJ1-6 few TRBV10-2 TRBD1 TGCGCCAGCAGCCCGACAGGGACCAATTCACCCCTCCACTTT CASSPTGTNSPLHF